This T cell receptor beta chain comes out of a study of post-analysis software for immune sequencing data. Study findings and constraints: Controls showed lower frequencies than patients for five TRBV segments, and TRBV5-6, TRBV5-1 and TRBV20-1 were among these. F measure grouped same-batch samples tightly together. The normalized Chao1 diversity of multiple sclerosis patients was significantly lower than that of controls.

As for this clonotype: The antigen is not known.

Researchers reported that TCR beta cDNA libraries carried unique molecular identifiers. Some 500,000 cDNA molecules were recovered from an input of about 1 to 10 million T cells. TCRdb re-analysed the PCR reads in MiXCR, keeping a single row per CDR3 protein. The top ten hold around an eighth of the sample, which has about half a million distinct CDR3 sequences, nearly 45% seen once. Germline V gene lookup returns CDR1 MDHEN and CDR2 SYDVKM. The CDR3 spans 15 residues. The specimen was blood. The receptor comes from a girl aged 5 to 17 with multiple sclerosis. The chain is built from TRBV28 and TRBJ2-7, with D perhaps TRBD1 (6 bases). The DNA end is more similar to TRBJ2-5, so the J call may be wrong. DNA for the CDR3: TGTGCCAGCAGTTTATACAGGGCCCCCTCAGAGACCCAGTACTTC. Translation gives CASSLYRAPSETQYF.